The 26 T cell receptor beta chains below come from one sample, sequenced in a study of memory CD8 T cells in hepatitis C reinfection. Time point defined: late/post reinfection, 12 to 24 weeks after detection. The sorted cells went straight to TCR sequencing with no prior in vitro expansion. Using immunoSEQ multiplex PCR, the repertoire was profiled, and TCRdb retains in-frame clones only, with some absent. The sample lists about 46,000 clones; 85% to 90% were seen once. The sequencing input was naive CD8+ T cells sorted from blood. These receptors came from a man younger than 35 with hepatitis C virus infection.

The chain is built from TRBV4-1 and TRBJ2-5; D might be TRBD2 (6 bases). CDR1 is MGHRA and CDR2 is YSYEKL in the germline V gene. The CDR3 contains 18 residues. Trimming took off 4 bases at V and 7 bases at J, with 28 bases between the two ends. For the CDR3, the DNA is TGCGCCAGCAGCCCCCGAGAGGAGGGAGTCCCCCCAAGGGGGACCCAGTACTTC. Protein: CASSPREEGVPPRGTQYF.

The chain recombines TRBV15 with TRBJ2-4, with D tentatively TRBD2 (5 bases). Germline V gives CDR1 LNHNV, CDR2 YYDKDF (reference sequence). The CDR3 consists of 12 residues. V was cut by 3 bases and J by 6 bases, with 6 bases left in between. The CDR3, as DNA: TGTGCCACCAGCAGCGCGGGAAACATTCAGTACTTC. Protein sequence: CATSSAGNIQYF. The whole variable domain, filled in from reference TRBV15 and TRBJ2-4, reads DAMVIQNPRYQVTQFGKPVTLSCSQTLNHNVMYWYQQKSSQAPKLLFHYYDKDFNNEADTPDNFQSRRPNTSFCFLDIRSPGLGDTAMYLCATSSAGNIQYFGAGTRLSVL.

The chain combines TRBV9 with TRBJ2-2; 7 bases align to TRBD2. V lost 4 bases and J lost 3; bases outside the gene matches: 12. The germline gives CDR1 SGDLS, CDR2 YYNGEE. This CDR3 has 17 amino acids. The CDR3 is CASSPRPPSGDTGELFF. The DNA for the CDR3 is TGTGCCAGCAGCCCCCGACCCCCTAGCGGAGACACCGGGGAGCTGTTTTTT.

The V and J genes are TRBV4-2 and TRBJ1-5, with D tentatively TRBD1 (6 bases). The CDR3 has 15 amino acids. Trimming stripped 0 bases from V and 5 bases from J, with 11 bases between. The V gene's germline CDR1 is LGHNA and CDR2 YNFKEQ. CDR3 protein: CASSQEGRGDQPQHF. CDR3 bases: TGTGCCAGCAGCCAAGAAGGCAGGGGCGATCAGCCCCAGCATTTT.

By share, this clone counts as medium-sized. The chain uses TRBV5-6 and TRBJ1-1; maybe TRBD1 (6 bases). There are 14 residues in the CDR3. Germline V lookup: CDR1 SGHDT, CDR2 YYEEEE. V lost 6 bases and J lost 7, with 19 bases in between. CDR3 DNA: TGTGCCAGCACCCTGGGACACGGGGCTGATGAAGCTTTCTTT. This encodes CASTLGHGADEAFF. The entire variable domain, with the rest obtained from reference TRBV5-6 and TRBJ1-1, is as follows: DAGVTQSPTHLIKTRGQQVTLRCSPKSGHDTVSWYQQALGQGPQFIFQYYEEEERQRGNFPDRFSGHQFPNYSSELNVNALLLGDSALYLCASTLGHGADEAFFGQGTRLTVV.

This clone was observed a handful of times. The chain uses TRBV5-6 and TRBJ2-2, with TRBD1 as a possible D gene (6 bases). V was pared by 4 bases and J by 6 bases, with 10 bases between. Germline CDR1 is SGHDT and CDR2 is YYEEEE. CDR3 length: 13 residues. The CDR3 loop is CASSPQGSGELFF. The CDR3 coding sequence is TGTGCCAGCAGCCCACAGGGCTCCGGGGAGCTGTTTTTT.

The V call is TRBV7-9, the J call TRBJ1-5; no clear D gene. The CDR3 is 13 amino acids. V was clipped by 5 bases and J by 1 base, with 6 bases between them. Germline V gene lookup returns CDR1 SEHNR and CDR2 FQNEAQ (reference sequence). CDR3 protein: CASSPTSNQPQHF. The CDR3 nucleotides read TGTGCCAGCAGCCCGACAAGCAATCAGCCCCAGCATTTT.

The chain employs TRBV7-9 and TRBJ2-1; D is uncertain. This CDR3 spans 17 amino acids. The germline V gene encodes CDR1 SEHNR and CDR2 FQNEAQ (reference sequence). V was clipped by 5 bases and J by 4 bases, with 21 bases between them. CDR3 region: CASSPALQSPKYNEQFF. In DNA form, the CDR3 reads TGTGCCAGCAGCCCAGCCCTACAGTCCCCAAAATACAATGAGCAGTTCTTC.

The V call is TRBV19, the J call TRBJ1-1; D remains unclear. Per the germline V gene, CDR1 is LNHDA and CDR2 is SQIVND (reference sequence). The CDR3 has 16 residues. The V end was cut by 7 bases, the J end by 0 bases, with 18 bases between. The CDR3 loop reads CASIGWFSNMNTEAFF. CDR3 DNA: TGTGCCAGTATCGGGTGGTTTTCGAATATGAACACTGAAGCTTTCTTT.

CDR3 nucleotide sequence: TGCAGCGTTGAAGTCCCCTCGGGGGTCACTGAAGCTTTCTTT. Translation: CSVEVPSGVTEAFF. V is TRBV29-1 and J is TRBJ1-1, with a possible D match to TRBD1 (5 bases). Germline CDR1 SQVTM, CDR2 ANQGSEA. The CDR3 is made up of 14 amino acids. Deletions cut 1 base from V and 4 bases from J, with 13 bases between.

A single count supports this clone. This chain connects TRBV19 to TRBJ1-2; 7 bases agree with TRBD1. CDR3 size: 15 residues. After removal of 6 bases from V and 2 bases from J, the junction contained 9 bases not matched to a gene. The germline V gene encodes CDR1 LNHDA and CDR2 SQIVND (reference sequence). DNA for the CDR3: TGTGCCAGTAGCCCCTCAGGGGGATGGAACTATGGCTACACCTTC. This translates into CASSPSGGWNYGYTF.

The J gene is TRBJ2-7, the V gene TRBV6-4, with 12 bases that match TRBD2. Per the germline V gene, CDR1 is MRHNA and CDR2 is SNTAGT. The CDR3 covers 20 residues. Trimming took 4 bases from V and 0 from J; bases not matched to a gene: 16. The CDR3 sequence is CASSGSWPLAGGGSSYEQYF. For the CDR3, the DNA is TGTGCCAGCAGTGGCTCATGGCCACTAGCGGGAGGCGGCAGCTCCTACGAGCAGTACTTC.

V is TRBV4-1 and J is TRBJ1-1, with D perhaps matching TRBD1 (5 bases). Trimming shortened V by 0 bases and J by 1 base, and 9 bases separated the two germline ends. CDR1 MGHRA and CDR2 YSYEKL come from the germline V gene. There are 15 residues in the CDR3. The CDR3 nucleotides are TGCGCCAGCAGCCAAGAGGGAGGGGCGAACACTGAAGCTTTCTTT. Amino acids: CASSQEGGANTEAFF.

This clone was detected once. The CDR3 here is CASRPGQGGYTF. The CDR3 DNA reads as TGTGCCAGCAGACCAGGACAGGGTGGCTACACCTTC. The V gene is TRBV28, the J gene TRBJ1-2; 8 bases align to TRBD1. After removal of 6 bases from V and 7 bases from J, the junction contained 4 bases not matched to a gene. Germline V gives CDR1 MDHEN, CDR2 SYDVKM. The CDR3 loop spans 12 amino acids.

This chain links TRBV19 with TRBJ1-1; maybe TRBD1 (5 bases). There are 15 residues in the CDR3. The germline CDR1 and CDR2 sequences are LNHDA and SQIVND (reference sequence). V lost 1 base and J 0 bases, leaving 9 bases between the germline ends. CDR3: CASSIGWTMNTEAFF. The CDR3 coding sequence is TGTGCCAGTAGTATAGGATGGACAATGAACACTGAAGCTTTCTTT.

The chain couples TRBV6-5 to TRBJ1-1; 7 nucleotides line up with TRBD1. This CDR3 comprises 15 residues. The trim removed 7 bases at V and 4 bases at J, leaving 12 bases unmatched. CDR1 MNHEY and CDR2 SVGAGI come from the germline V gene. The chain's CDR3 is CASIGVGDSLTEAFF. The CDR3 nucleotides read TGTGCCAGCATTGGCGTAGGGGACAGCCTCACTGAAGCTTTCTTT.

This clone was observed a single time. The chain carries TRBV5-1 and TRBJ2-1; a possible D gene is TRBD1 (6 bases). The V gene lost 4 bases and the J gene lost 9 bases, with 17 bases spanning the gap. Germline V gives CDR1 SGHRS, CDR2 YFSETQ. The CDR3 is made up of 14 amino acids. CDR3 region: CASSPDSGAPEQFF. The CDR3, as DNA: TGCGCCAGCAGCCCGGACTCAGGGGCCCCTGAGCAGTTCTTC.

In this sample, this clone turned up once. CDR3 in amino acids: CASSGGEGARGANVLTF. The CDR3 nucleotides are TGTGCCAGTAGTGGGGGGGAAGGGGCGCGAGGGGCCAACGTCCTGACTTTC. This chain joins TRBV19 and TRBJ2-6; TRBD2 aligns across 7 bases. Germline V gene data show CDR1 as LNHDA and CDR2 as SQIVND (reference sequence). Losses at the gene ends were 5 bases for V and 4 bases for J; bases not matched to a gene: 11. The CDR3 spans 17 residues.

The chain recombines TRBV25-1 with TRBJ2-1; 7 bases agree with TRBD1. V dropped 1 base and J dropped 1; count of bases not matched to a gene: 1. The CDR3 is 15 amino acids. Germline V CDR1 and CDR2: MGHDK, SYGVNS. This chain's CDR3 is CASSESGGSYNEQFF. The CDR3 DNA reads as TGTGCCAGCAGTGAATCAGGGGGATCCTACAATGAGCAGTTCTTC.

The J gene is TRBJ2-1, the V gene TRBV6-5; TRBD2 aligns across 10 bases. V lost 0 bases to trimming and J lost 12 bases; unmatched junction nucleotides: 2. CDR1 is MNHEY and CDR2 is SVGAGI in the germline V gene. This CDR3 is built from 13 residues. CDR3 DNA: TGTGCCAGCAGTTACTCCTTAGCGGGGGGGCAGTTCTTC. Its translation: CASSYSLAGGQFF.

The chain is built from TRBV28 and TRBJ2-5; TRBD2 matches at 9 bases. With 9 bases clipped from V and 2 bases from J, the junction kept 7 bases outside the gene matches. This CDR3 contains 14 residues. Looked up from germline, CDR1 is MDHEN and CDR2 is SYDVKM. The chain's CDR3 is CARRLAEIQETQYF. DNA of the CDR3: TGTGCCAGGAGACTAGCGGAGATACAAGAGACCCAGTACTTC.

This clone has just one count. The V and J genes are TRBV5-1 and TRBJ2-7; D might be TRBD1 (6 bases). The germline V and J ends were trimmed by 0 bases and 1 base, with 14 bases remaining between them. The length of the CDR3 is 16 residues. Germline V gives CDR1 SGHRS, CDR2 YFSETQ. As DNA, the CDR3 is TGCGCCAGCAGCTTGGCACTACAGGGTGGGTCCTACGAGCAGTACTTC. This gives the protein CASSLALQGGSYEQYF.

The rearrangement uses TRBV10-2 and TRBJ2-3, with 7 bases fitting TRBD2. The V segment lost 6 bases and the J segment 7 bases; nucleotides outside the gene matches: 13. The CDR3 is 15 amino acids. Germline CDR1 and CDR2: WSHSY and SAAADI. In DNA, the CDR3 is TGCGCCAGCAGCCCTCTAGGGGAGGGCCATAATACGCAGTATTTT. Its translation is CASSPLGEGHNTQYF.

V and J are TRBV4-2 and TRBJ2-1, with TRBD2 matching 9 bases. Germline V gene lookup returns CDR1 LGHNA and CDR2 YNFKEQ. The CDR3 is 18 residues long. The junction had 11 bases not matched to a gene; V was cut back by 2 bases and J by 3 bases. The CDR3 reads CASSQRGQTSGLYNEQFF. The DNA for the CDR3 is TGTGCCAGCAGCCAAAGGGGGCAGACTAGCGGCCTCTACAATGAGCAGTTCTTC.

This sequence joins TRBV19 and TRBJ1-6; D gene uncertain. Germline V gene data show CDR1 as LNHDA and CDR2 as SQIVND (reference sequence). The germline V and J ends were trimmed by 5 bases and 8 bases, with 10 bases remaining between them. There are 13 residues in the CDR3. The CDR3 spells CASSAGLYSPLHF. CDR3 bases: TGTGCCAGTAGTGCGGGGTTGTATTCACCCCTCCACTTT.

The chain joins TRBV27 to TRBJ2-3, with a possible D match to TRBD2 (5 bases). In germline, CDR1 is MNHEY, CDR2 SMNVEV (reference sequence). The CDR3 length is 14 residues. Trimming stripped 6 bases from V and 3 bases from J, with 13 bases between. Here the CDR3 reads CASSYLSGTDTQYF. Here the CDR3 DNA reads TGTGCCAGCAGCTACCTGTCGGGGACAGATACGCAGTATTTT.